These T cell receptor beta chains were read from a single sample in a study of T cells in Graves' hyperthyroidism and ophthalmopathy. TCRdb ran MiXCR on the multiplex PCR reads and lists one entry per CDR3 protein. The sample carries hundreds of thousands of distinct CDR3 sequences, roughly 13% recorded once. Sequencing was done on a sample of blood. Every receptor here comes from a woman aged 25 to 45 with Graves' hyperthyroidism that later progressed to Graves' ophthalmopathy. The CDR3 runs from the conserved cysteine through the conserved F or W. D genes are given only for firm matches. The size field is filled for only some rows; it gives once, few, many or a size class.

>-|-|TRBV15|TRBJ2-5
CATSNGTVETQYF
TGTGCCACCAGCAACGGGACCGTGGAGACCCAGTACTTC
>few|-|TRBV9|TRBJ1-2
CASSVLAAADRGTYGYTF
TGTGCCAGCAGCGTCTTGGCGGCGGCCGATAGGGGAACATATGGCTACACCTTC
>many|-|TRBV11-2|TRBJ1-3
CASRRAGMSGNTIYF
TGTGCCAGCAGGAGGGCAGGGATGTCTGGAAACACCATATATTTT
>-|-|TRBV25-1|TRBJ2-3
CASSDGLDFSTDTQYF
TGTGCCAGCAGTGATGGGCTCGACTTTAGTACAGATACGCAGTATTTT
>many|TRBD1|TRBV27|TRBJ1-2
CASSFSRSGTGDGYTF
TGTGCCAGCAGTTTTTCGCGCTCCGGGACAGGGGATGGCTACACCTTC
>-|-|TRBV18|TRBJ2-4
CASSPPGLGENIQYF
TGTGCCAGCTCACCACCGGGACTTGGGGAAAACATTCAGTACTTC
>many|-|TRBV19|TRBJ1-1
CASSINTGTTEAFF
TGTGCCAGTAGTATAAACACCGGGACAACTGAAGCTTTCTTT
>many|-|TRBV29-1|TRBJ2-2
CSVRGPMGAGELFF
TGCAGCGTGAGGGGACCTATGGGGGCCGGGGAGCTGTTTTTT
>many|TRBD1|TRBV12-3/TRBV12-4|TRBJ2-7
CASSLQYRGWEQYF
TGTGCCAGCAGTTTGCAGTACAGGGGATGGGAGCAGTACTTC
>many|-|TRBV6-1|TRBJ2-5
CASSSYRGGETQYF
TGTGCCAGCAGTTCCTACAGGGGAGGGGAGACCCAGTACTTC
>few|-|TRBV14|TRBJ1-1
CASSQDWDTEAFF
TGTGCCAGCAGCCAAGACTGGGACACTGAAGCTTTCTTT
>many|-|TRBV14|TRBJ2-1
CASSQDALSYNEQFF
TGTGCCAGCAGCCAAGACGCTCTCTCCTACAATGAGCAGTTCTTC
>few|TRBD2|TRBV2|TRBJ2-3
CASSARAGVIDTQYF
TGTGCCAGCAGTGCGCGAGCGGGAGTAATCGATACGCAGTATTTT
>-|TRBD2|TRBV15|TRBJ2-3
CATSNIAGGPDTQYF
TGTGCCACCAGCAATATAGCGGGAGGCCCAGATACGCAGTATTTT
>-|-|TRBV20-1|TRBJ1-5
CSVGQFTTSYSNQPQHF
TGCAGTGTCGGACAGTTTACGACCTCGTATAGCAATCAGCCCCAGCATTTT
>few|TRBD1|TRBV29-1|TRBJ1-1
CSAQQGLEAFF
TGCAGCGCCCAACAGGGGTTGGAAGCTTTCTTT
>many|-|TRBV28|TRBJ2-7
CASGSAWGQGYEQYF
TGTGCCAGCGGGTCTGCATGGGGCCAAGGTTACGAGCAGTACTTC
>many|TRBD2|TRBV6-1|TRBJ2-7
CASRSLGEGSYEQYF
TGTGCCAGCAGGTCACTTGGGGAGGGTTCCTACGAGCAGTACTTC
>few|TRBD1|TRBV27|TRBJ2-2
CASSTIGTGGGYGELFF
TGTGCCAGCAGCACGATAGGGACAGGGGGCGGCTACGGGGAGCTGTTTTTT
>-|-|TRBV14|TRBJ2-6
CASSQLSGANVLTF
TGTGCCAGCAGCCAGCTATCTGGGGCCAACGTCCTGACTTTC
>-|TRBD1|TRBV20-1|TRBJ2-7
CSATAGRGLGEQYF
TGCAGTGCTACCGCGGGCAGGGGGCTAGGCGAGCAGTACTTC
>-|-|TRBV12-3/TRBV12-4|TRBJ2-2
CASSGFTGELFF
TGTGCCAGCAGCGGTTTCACCGGGGAGCTGTTTTTT
>many|TRBD1|TRBV28|TRBJ1-2
CASSTSRGLNYGYTF
TGTGCCAGCAGCACGTCCAGGGGGCTAAACTATGGCTACACCTTC
>many|-|TRBV11-2|TRBJ2-7
CASSLGSHEQYF
TGTGCCAGCAGCTTAGGGTCCCACGAGCAGTACTTC
>many|-|TRBV14|TRBJ2-7
CASSQESFRSYEQYF
TGTGCCAGCAGCCAAGAGTCTTTTAGGTCCTACGAGCAGTACTTC
>few|-|TRBV30|TRBJ2-6
CAWSEGAGANVLTF
TGTGCCTGGAGTGAAGGGGCTGGGGCCAACGTCCTGACTTTC
>many|-|TRBV7-9|TRBJ2-5
CASSLGLMDETQYF
TGTGCCAGCAGCCTAGGACTGATGGATGAGACCCAGTACTTC
>-|-|TRBV28|TRBJ1-3
CASSGSGSVGNTIYF
TGTGCCAGCAGTGGAAGCGGATCTGTGGGAAACACCATATATTTT
>-|TRBD2|TRBV20-1|TRBJ2-3
CSARPGLAGVRDTQYF
TGCAGTGCTCGTCCGGGACTAGCGGGAGTAAGAGATACGCAGTATTTT
>many|-|TRBV24-1|TRBJ2-2
CATSGMMNTGELFF
TGTGCCACCAGTGGAATGATGAACACCGGGGAGCTGTTTTTT
>many|TRBD2|TRBV7-2|TRBJ2-1
CASSFLTSGEYNEQFF
TGTGCCAGCAGCTTTTTGACTAGCGGGGAATACAATGAGCAGTTCTTC
>many|TRBD2|TRBV10-3|TRBJ2-1
CAISELAGENYNEQFF
TGTGCCATCAGTGAACTAGCGGGAGAGAACTACAATGAGCAGTTCTTC
>many|-|TRBV11-3|TRBJ2-5
CASSLAEETQYF
TGTGCCAGCAGCTTAGCGGAAGAGACCCAGTACTTC
>-|-|TRBV9|TRBJ1-1
CASNARDNMNTEAFF
TGTGCCAGCAACGCTCGGGACAACATGAACACTGAAGCTTTCTTT
>many|-|TRBV12-3/TRBV12-4|TRBJ2-5
CASSPKVGRETQYF
TGTGCCAGCAGTCCCAAGGTAGGGCGGGAGACCCAGTACTTC
>many|TRBD1|TRBV7-2|TRBJ1-1
CASSYRQGARAFF
TGTGCCAGCAGCTACAGACAGGGAGCGAGAGCTTTCTTT
>-|-|TRBV5-1|TRBJ2-5
CASRFTGRSQETQYF
TGCGCCAGCAGATTTACCGGCAGGTCCCAAGAGACCCAGTACTTC
>many|-|TRBV6-2/TRBV6-3|TRBJ1-2
CASSYGGGYTF
TGTGCCAGCAGTTACGGAGGCGGCTACACCTTC
>few|-|TRBV27|TRBJ2-2
CASSLRQGPTVGELFF
TGTGCCAGCAGTCTAAGACAAGGCCCCACCGTCGGGGAGCTGTTTTTT
>-|-|TRBV29-1|TRBJ2-1
CSVGGRLYNEQFF
TGCAGCGTTGGGGGACGTCTCTACAATGAGCAGTTCTTC
>-|-|TRBV20-1|TRBJ1-5
CSALLGTSNQPQHF
TGCAGTGCTCTGCTTGGGACTTCCAATCAGCCCCAGCATTTT
>many|-|TRBV11-2|TRBJ2-7
CASSLEAGYPYEQYF
TGTGCCAGCAGCTTAGAAGCAGGCTACCCCTACGAGCAGTACTTC